Sequencing of this T cell receptor beta chain was carried out in a study of T cell responses to AZD1222 COVID-19 vaccine. Whole-study findings and limits: A mostly white British donor set with more females was recruited, and clonal diversity was possibly underestimated. After two AZD1222 doses, spike-specific TCR breadth and depth rose versus day 0.

TCRdb keeps only in-frame clones here, not all; method: immunoSEQ multiplex PCR. The repertoire includes around 110,000 clones, about 90% of them detected once, and around a tenth sits in the top ten. Only a few counts were recorded for this clone. Its antigen is currently unknown. V was clipped by 3 bases and J by 13 bases; unmatched bases: 8. There are 15 residues in the CDR3. CDR1 and CDR2 from the germline V gene are SGDLS and YYNGEE. This sequence joins TRBV9 and TRBJ1-6; 12 bases line up with TRBD1. This sequence was found in an adult in good health. Sequencing was performed on peripheral blood, taken on day 0 of AZD1222 vaccination. In nucleotides, the CDR3 is TGTGCCAGCAGCGCCTCCGGGACAGGGGGCTACCCCCTCCACTTT. Protein product: CASSASGTGGYPLHF.